The 13 T cell receptor beta chains in this list originate from one sample, sequenced in a study of T cell repertoires in cytomegalovirus infection. One entry per CDR3 protein results from TCRdb running MiXCR on the reads. The data hold around 530,000 distinct CDR3 sequences, with more than 15% observed a single time. Sequences were obtained from CD8+ T cells from PBMCs. The receptors stem from a human donor in good health (CMV status not recorded). Some clones in this sample may be carry-over from other donors' samples.

This clonotype was detected ten times or more. The chain carries TRBV12-3 or TRBV12-4 and TRBJ2-3, with D perhaps TRBD2 (6 bases). The CDR3 extends over 16 amino acids. V was shortened by 6 bases and J by 2 bases, with 18 bases between the two germline ends. Here the CDR3 reads CASSRAGLGVTDTQYF. DNA of the CDR3: TGTGCCAGCAGCCGGGCGGGGCTTGGGGTCACAGATACGCAGTATTTT.

This chain connects TRBV20-1 to TRBJ2-1; D not resolved. From germline, CDR1 is DFQATT and CDR2 SNEGSKA (reference sequence). The CDR3 is 14 residues long. Trimming took off 3 bases at V and 1 base at J, with 10 bases between the two ends. The CDR3 spells CSASPLMSYNEQFF. As DNA, the CDR3 is TGCAGTGCTAGCCCCTTGATGTCCTACAATGAGCAGTTCTTC.

The chain joins TRBV9 to TRBJ2-3; D not certain. Trimming left V 6 bases short and J 2 bases short, with 7 bases between. Germline values: CDR1 SGDLS, CDR2 YYNGEE. This CDR3 has 12 residues. Here the CDR3 reads CASTYLTDTQYF. In nucleotides, the CDR3 is TGTGCCAGCACCTACCTCACAGATACGCAGTATTTT.

The chain combines TRBV3-1 with TRBJ2-5; no reliable D call. The germline gives CDR1 LGHDT, CDR2 YNNKEL (reference sequence). V was trimmed by 4 bases and J by 5 bases, leaving 20 bases between them. This CDR3 comprises 16 residues. The CDR3 coding sequence is TGTGCCAGCAGCCCTTTTGAAGAACCAAAGGTGGAGACCCAGTACTTC. This codes for CASSPFEEPKVETQYF.

This clonotype was seen at least ten times. The V gene is TRBV10-3, the J gene TRBJ1-3, with D possibly matching TRBD1 (6 bases). Trimming removed 8 bases from V and 4 bases from J, with 15 bases in between. The CDR3 runs to 14 residues. Germline V gene data show CDR1 as ENHRY and CDR2 as SYGVKD. The CDR3 sequence is CAILNETGGNTIYF. As DNA, the CDR3 is TGTGCCATCCTAAACGAGACAGGAGGAAACACCATATATTTT.

This clonotype was counted at least ten times. Here the CDR3 reads CASSSLGEGDEQFF. CDR3 DNA sequence: TGTGCCAGCAGTTCCCTGGGGGAAGGGGATGAGCAGTTCTTC. The V call is TRBV28, the J call TRBJ2-1; possibly TRBD1 or TRBD2 for D (5 bases each). CDR1 is MDHEN and CDR2 is SYDVKM in the germline V gene. V shed 4 bases and J shed 8 bases, with 15 bases lying between them. The CDR3 is 14 amino acids.

This sequence joins TRBV10-3 and TRBJ2-1; TRBD1 matches 7 bases. Germline CDR1 and CDR2: ENHRY and SYGVKD. The CDR3 is 14 amino acids. The V gene end was trimmed by 4 bases and the J gene end by 5 bases; junction bases not matched to a gene: 5. The CDR3 nucleotides read TGTGCCATCAGTGGAGGACAGGCGGACAATGAGCAGTTCTTC. This codes for CAISGGQADNEQFF.

This clonotype was counted a few times. V and J are TRBV10-2 and TRBJ2-5, with D unresolved. The CDR3 extends over 12 amino acids. V dropped 7 bases and J dropped 2 bases, with 8 bases sitting between them. CDR1 is WSHSY, CDR2 SAAADI, per germline. CDR3 coding DNA: TGCGCCAGCATCTCGGAACAAGAGACCCAGTACTTC. It encodes CASISEQETQYF.

V usage is TRBV7-9 and J usage is TRBJ2-1; D gene uncertain. Germline CDR1 is SEHNR and CDR2 is FQNEAQ (reference sequence). V lost 5 bases, J lost 2 bases, and 13 bases lay in between. The CDR3 loop spans 15 amino acids. The CDR3 loop is CASSHPAKTYNEQFF. CDR3 nucleotide sequence: TGTGCCAGCAGCCACCCAGCGAAAACCTACAATGAGCAGTTCTTC. The variable domain in full, with the rest retrieved from reference TRBV7-9 and TRBJ2-1, is DTGVSQNPRHKITKRGQNVTFRCDPISEHNRLYWYRQTLGQGPEFLTYFQNEAQLEKSRLLSDRFSAERPKGSFSTLEIQRTEQGDSAMYLCASSHPAKTYNEQFFGPGTRLTVL.

The DNA of the CDR3 is TGTGCCTGGCAGGGACCACTGAACACTGAAGCTTTCTTT. Translation: CAWQGPLNTEAFF. This chain connects TRBV30 to TRBJ1-1; D perhaps matches TRBD1 (5 bases). This CDR3 is 13 amino acids long. Germline values: CDR1 GTSNPN, CDR2 SVGIG (reference sequence). Trimming removed 5 bases from V and 0 bases from J, with 10 bases in between.

A word on this clonotype: The final CDR3 position lacks the conserved phenylalanine or tryptophan, pointing to a likely read error. This sequence joins TRBV6-6 and TRBJ2-1; 12 bases map to TRBD2. With V trimmed by 7 bases and J by 7 bases, 8 bases remained unmatched. From germline, CDR1 is MNHNY and CDR2 SVGAGI (reference sequence). The CDR3 has 15 amino acids. The CDR3 here is CASIGLAGGPNEQFL. CDR3 bases: TGTGCCAGCATAGGGCTAGCGGGGGGGCCGAATGAGCAGTTCTTA.

This clonotype has at least ten counts. The chain is built from TRBV7-9 and TRBJ2-7, with 8 bases lining up with TRBD2. The trim removed 5 bases at V and 0 bases at J, leaving 9 bases unmatched. Germline CDR1 SEHNR, CDR2 FQNEAQ (reference sequence). This CDR3 is 16 amino acids long. The CDR3 DNA reads TGTGCCAGCAGCCCTCGGGGGGGGCCGAGCTCCTACGAGCAGTACTTC. As protein: CASSPRGGPSSYEQYF.

This clonotype was picked up many times. This chain uses TRBV10-3 with TRBJ2-2; 14 bases line up with TRBD2. The CDR3 sequence is 15 residues long. CDR1 and CDR2 (germline): ENHRY, SYGVKD. The V and J ends lost 7 bases and 4 bases, in that order; junction bases with no gene match: 2. CDR3 DNA sequence: TGTGCCATCAATGGACTAGCGGGGGGCACCGGGGAGCTGTTTTTT. This translates into CAINGLAGGTGELFF.